Following are 13 T cell receptor beta chains from one sample sequenced in a study. TCRdb itself ran the 5' RACE reads through MiXCR, one entry per CDR3 protein. This table holds roughly 42,000 distinct CDR3 sequences, 22% found once. Treg sorting used a CD4+CD25+CD127-/low gate. Sequencing was performed on Tregs sorted from blood. Receptors originate from a female donor with breast cancer.

Remarks on this clonotype: This sequence may be a read error, since a much larger clone differs from it by one base. CDR3 in DNA: TGTGCCGGCAGCGCCAGCGGGAGGGTGACAGATACGCAGTATTTT. Translating gives CAGSASGRVTDTQYF. The V and J genes are TRBV9 and TRBJ2-3; 10 bases match TRBD2. The CDR3 consists of 15 residues. Per germline, CDR1 SGDLS and CDR2 YYNGEE.

This clonotype was counted many times. The CDR3 coding sequence is TGCAGTGCTACTCAGGGGACCCCGAACACCGGGGAGCTGTTTTTT. Protein: CSATQGTPNTGELFF. The J gene is TRBJ2-2, the V gene TRBV20-1; a weak D match, TRBD1 (6 bases). V lost 4 bases, J lost 0 bases, and 12 bases lay in between. The CDR3 covers 15 residues. Germline V gene data show CDR1 as DFQATT and CDR2 as SNEGSKA (reference sequence).

The chain uses TRBV7-9 and TRBJ1-2, with 9 bases identical to TRBD1. Germline CDR1 SEHNR, CDR2 FQNEAQ (reference sequence). This CDR3 comprises 14 residues. V was pared by 2 bases and J by 4 bases, with 2 bases of the junction left unmatched. CDR3 sequence (DNA): TGTGCCAGCAGCTTATTGGGACAGGGCTATGGCTACACCTTC. It yields the protein CASSLLGQGYGYTF.

Only a few counts were recorded for this clonotype. The gene calls are TRBV29-1 and TRBJ1-2, with D possibly TRBD1 on 6 matching bases. This CDR3 is 15 amino acids long. Per the germline V gene, CDR1 is SQVTM and CDR2 is ANQGSEA. V was shortened by 7 bases and J by 4 bases, with 22 bases between the two germline ends. CDR3 bases: TGCAGCGCCCAAGGCGGGGGGCGCGAGGTCTATGGCTACACCTTC. It translates to CSAQGGGREVYGYTF.

On this clonotype: Without the conserved terminal phenylalanine or tryptophan, this CDR3 likely stems from a read error. The rearrangement uses TRBV24-1 and TRBJ2-7, with D possibly called TRBD1 or TRBD2 (6 bases each). V shed 9 bases and J shed 5 bases, with 19 bases lying between them. The germline gives CDR1 KGHDR, CDR2 SFDVKD. The CDR3 consists of 14 residues. The DNA for the CDR3 is TGTGCCACCCAGAGTGGCGAGGGGGGTAACGAGCAGTACCTC. Amino acid sequence: CATQSGEGGNEQYL.

This clonotype was counted a few times. The rearrangement uses TRBV6-5 and TRBJ2-7, with D unresolved. The CDR3 is 13 amino acids. CDR1 MNHEY and CDR2 SVGAGI come from the germline V gene. V lost 2 bases and J 4 bases, leaving 9 bases between the germline ends. In DNA form, the CDR3 reads TGTGCCAGCAGTTACATTTTGGGTTACGAGCAGTACTTC. It encodes CASSYILGYEQYF.

This clonotype was detected many times. The J gene is TRBJ2-1, the V gene TRBV5-1, with 8 bases matching TRBD1. In germline, CDR1 is SGHRS, CDR2 YFSETQ. The V segment lost 3 bases and the J segment 6 bases; nucleotides outside the gene matches: 11. The CDR3 is made up of 16 amino acids. The CDR3 is CASSSQGAWVSNEQFF. The CDR3, as DNA: TGCGCCAGCAGCTCTCAGGGGGCGTGGGTCAGCAATGAGCAGTTCTTC.

Regarding this clonotype: Mismatch with germline at one junction end may stem from a read error. CDR3 sequence (DNA): TGCGCCAGCAGCCCGGACGGGGCGGGATACAAGCAGTACTTC. Amino acid sequence: CASSPDGAGYKQYF. The V call is TRBV5-5, the J call TRBJ2-7; a weak D match, TRBD2 (6 bases). Germline assignment: CDR1 SGHKS and CDR2 YYEKEE (reference sequence). The CDR3 totals 14 residues.

V gene TRBV15 combines with J gene TRBJ1-2; D uncertain. This CDR3 region has 13 residues. CDR1 and CDR2 (germline): LNHNV, YYDKDF (reference sequence). V was shortened by 1 base and J by 6 bases, with 9 bases between the two germline ends. The CDR3 region is CATSRGVDHGYTF. Here the CDR3 DNA reads TGTGCCACCAGCAGAGGAGTTGACCATGGCTACACCTTC. The variable domain in full, with the rest retrieved from reference TRBV15 and TRBJ1-2, is DAMVIQNPRYQVTQFGKPVTLSCSQTLNHNVMYWYQQKSSQAPKLLFHYYDKDFNNEADTPDNFQSRRPNTSFCFLDIRSPGLGDTAMYLCATSRGVDHGYTFGSGTRLTVV.

The chain uses TRBV7-3 and TRBJ1-6, with D perhaps matching TRBD1 (6 bases). V shed 8 bases and J shed 9 bases, with 14 bases lying between them. This CDR3 has 13 residues. Germline lookup yields CDR1 SGHTA and CDR2 FQGTGA. The CDR3 loop reads CASGQISFSPLHF. In nucleotides, the CDR3 is TGTGCCAGCGGACAGATAAGCTTTTCACCCCTCCACTTT. Supplemented by reference TRBV7-3 and TRBJ1-6, the full variable domain reads GAGVSQTPSNKVTEKGKYVELRCDPISGHTALYWYRQSLGQGPEFLIYFQGTGAADDSGLPNDRFFAVRPEGSVSTLKIQRTERGDSAVYLCASGQISFSPLHFGNGTRLTVT.

This clonotype occurred a few times. The CDR3 sequence is CASSQEKALARGEDEQFF. In DNA form, the CDR3 reads TGCGCCAGCAGCCAAGAGAAGGCACTAGCGAGGGGTGAAGATGAGCAGTTCTTC. The V and J genes are TRBV4-1 and TRBJ2-1, with 7 positions matching TRBD2. J gave up 8 bases and V 0 bases, and 16 bases lay outside the gene matches. Germline V gives CDR1 MGHRA, CDR2 YSYEKL. The CDR3 extends over 18 amino acids.

This clonotype was counted many times. This chain connects TRBV27 to TRBJ2-7; TRBD2 is a possible D gene (5 bases). CDR1 MNHEY and CDR2 SMNVEV come from the germline V gene (reference sequence). The CDR3 runs to 13 residues. The ends were cut back, 2 bases at V and 3 bases at J, with 8 bases in the middle. The DNA of the CDR3 is TGTGCCAGCAGTTTAGCTCGGGGCTACGAGCAGTACTTC. This translates into CASSLARGYEQYF.

V and J are TRBV7-3 and TRBJ2-1; possibly TRBD1 for D (5 bases). The CDR3 covers 15 residues. Trimming left V 0 bases short and J 9 bases short, with 15 bases between. Looked up from germline, CDR1 is SGHTA and CDR2 is FQGTGA. Here the CDR3 reads CASSLTSRAISEQFF. The CDR3 nucleotides are TGTGCCAGCAGCTTAACTTCCAGGGCGATCAGTGAGCAGTTCTTC.